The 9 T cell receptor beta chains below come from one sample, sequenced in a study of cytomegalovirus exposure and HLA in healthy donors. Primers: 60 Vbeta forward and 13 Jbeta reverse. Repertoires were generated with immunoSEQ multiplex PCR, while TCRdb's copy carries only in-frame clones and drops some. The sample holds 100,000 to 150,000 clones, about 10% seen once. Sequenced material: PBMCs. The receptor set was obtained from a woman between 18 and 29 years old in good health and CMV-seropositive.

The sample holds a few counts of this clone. Here the CDR3 reads CASSILLEAYEQYF. CDR3 in DNA: TGTGCCAGTAGTATTTTATTAGAAGCCTACGAGCAGTACTTC. This chain joins TRBV19 and TRBJ2-7, with D unclear. From germline, CDR1 is LNHDA and CDR2 SQIVND (reference sequence). This CDR3 comprises 14 residues. V was shortened by 3 bases and J by 2 bases, with 11 bases between the two germline ends.

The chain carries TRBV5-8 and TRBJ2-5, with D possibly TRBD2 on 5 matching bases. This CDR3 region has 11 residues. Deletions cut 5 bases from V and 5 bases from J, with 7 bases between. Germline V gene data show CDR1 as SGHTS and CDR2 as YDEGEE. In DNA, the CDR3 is TGTGCCAGCAGACTAGAGGAGACCCAGTACTTC. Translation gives CASRLEETQYF.

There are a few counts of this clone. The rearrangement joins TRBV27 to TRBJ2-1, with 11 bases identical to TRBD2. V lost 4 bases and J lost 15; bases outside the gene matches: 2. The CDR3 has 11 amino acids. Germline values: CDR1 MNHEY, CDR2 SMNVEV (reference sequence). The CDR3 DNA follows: TGTGCCAGCAGTTCTACTAGCGGGAGGTTCTTC. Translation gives CASSSTSGRFF.

The CDR3 sequence is CSAREDRGQFF. For the CDR3, the DNA is TGCAGTGCTAGGGAGGACAGGGGGCAGTTCTTC. V and J are TRBV20-1 and TRBJ2-1; 9 positions agree with TRBD1. With 3 bases clipped from V and 12 bases from J, the junction kept 3 bases outside the gene matches. The CDR3 has 11 residues. The germline gives CDR1 DFQATT, CDR2 SNEGSKA (reference sequence).

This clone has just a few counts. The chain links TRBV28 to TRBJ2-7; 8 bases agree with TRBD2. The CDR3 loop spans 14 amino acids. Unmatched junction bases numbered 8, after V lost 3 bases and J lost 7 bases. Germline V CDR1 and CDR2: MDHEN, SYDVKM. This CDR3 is CASSFSVGGGEQYF. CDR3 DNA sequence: TGTGCCAGCAGTTTTAGCGTAGGCGGGGGGGAGCAGTACTTC.

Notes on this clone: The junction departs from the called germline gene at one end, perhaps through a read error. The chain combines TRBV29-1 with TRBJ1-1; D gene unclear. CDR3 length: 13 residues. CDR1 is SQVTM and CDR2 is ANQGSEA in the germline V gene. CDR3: CSVEDGVLTGAFF. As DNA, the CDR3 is TGCAGCGTGGAAGACGGGGTGCTCACTGGAGCTTTCTTT.

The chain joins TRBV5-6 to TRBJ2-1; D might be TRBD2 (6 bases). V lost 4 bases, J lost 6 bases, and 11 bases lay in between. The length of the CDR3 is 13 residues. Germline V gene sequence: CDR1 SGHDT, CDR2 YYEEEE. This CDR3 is CASSKDYSNEQFF. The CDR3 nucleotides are TGTGCCAGCAGCAAGGACTACTCCAATGAGCAGTTCTTC.

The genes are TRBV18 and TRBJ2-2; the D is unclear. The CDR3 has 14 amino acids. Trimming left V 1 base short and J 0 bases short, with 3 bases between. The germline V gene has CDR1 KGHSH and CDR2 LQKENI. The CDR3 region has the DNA TGTGCCAGCTCACCACTAACGAACACCGGGGAGCTGTTTTTT. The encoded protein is CASSPLTNTGELFF.

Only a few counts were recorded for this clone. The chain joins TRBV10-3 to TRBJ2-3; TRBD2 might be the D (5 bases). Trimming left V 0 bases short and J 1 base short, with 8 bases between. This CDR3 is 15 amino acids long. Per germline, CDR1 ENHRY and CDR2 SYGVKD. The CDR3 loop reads CAISESGSGTDTQYF. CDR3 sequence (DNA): TGTGCCATCAGTGAGTCGGGTAGCGGCACAGATACGCAGTATTTT.